This TCR beta chain was sequenced during a study of vaccination and CD4 T cells after COVID-19. Study-level background: After nasal swab PCR-confirmed SARS-CoV-2, eight to ten convalescents had mild disease and one severe. Six males and four females, two of them Hispanic, were enrolled as convalescents.

Comment on this clonotype: Antigen: not known.

This sample's treatment: roughly 11-day PBMC culture with coronavirus spike peptide pools or control peptides (ViraFEST assay). After culture for under twelve days, isolation of CD4+ T cells was performed by negative selection. The Oncomine TCR Beta short-read assay sequenced DNA from cultured CD4+ T cells. TCRdb recomputed calls from the PCR reads with MiXCR, one row per CDR3 protein. The profile covers almost 15,000 distinct CDR3 sequences, with over 60% appearing a single time and around 15% taken by the ten largest. Notes on the study in general: In convalescent patients, a median around 87% of post-vaccine SARS-CoV-2-reactive clones appeared only after vaccination.

From germline, CDR1 is SGHAT and CDR2 FQNNGV. CDR3 length: 16 residues. V was pared by 5 bases and J by 3 bases, with 19 bases between. Sequenced material: CD4+ T cells from blood, cultured in vitro. The clonotype comes from a human donor who had recovered from COVID-19. The J gene is TRBJ2-5, the V gene TRBV11-2; D tentatively reads TRBD1 or TRBD2 (5 bases each). The CDR3 bases are TGTGCCAGCAGCCGAGGGGCAACCGGAAGGGAAGAGACCCAGTACTTC. The encoded protein is CASSRGATGREETQYF.